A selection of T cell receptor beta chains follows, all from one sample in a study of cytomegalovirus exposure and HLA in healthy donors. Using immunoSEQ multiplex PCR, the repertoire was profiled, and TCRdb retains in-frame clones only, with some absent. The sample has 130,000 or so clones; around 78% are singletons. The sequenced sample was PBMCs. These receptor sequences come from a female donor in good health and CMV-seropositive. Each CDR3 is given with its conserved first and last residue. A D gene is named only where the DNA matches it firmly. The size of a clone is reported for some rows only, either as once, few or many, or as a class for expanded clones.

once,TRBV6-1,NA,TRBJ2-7,TGTGCCACCACCGCGAATATCTGGCTGATAGGGGACTTC,CATTANIWLIGDF
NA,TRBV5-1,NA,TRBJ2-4,TGCGCCAGCAGCCTTAATCCAGGGGCCCGTCAAAACATTCAGTACTTC,CASSLNPGARQNIQYF
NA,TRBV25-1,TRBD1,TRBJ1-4,TGTGCCAGCAGTGCCACAGAGGACAGGAATGAAAAACTGTTTTTT,CASSATEDRNEKLFF
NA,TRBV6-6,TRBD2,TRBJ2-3,TGTGCCAGCAGTCTAGCGGGGGGGAGGCAGGATACGCAGTATTTT,CASSLAGGRQDTQYF
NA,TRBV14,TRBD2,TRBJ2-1,TGTGCCAGCAGCCGACTAGCGGGAGGGACCTACAATGAGCAGTTCTTC,CASSRLAGGTYNEQFF
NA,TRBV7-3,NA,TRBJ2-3,TGTGCCAGCAGCTTCAACAGGGTGGATACGCAGTATTTT,CASSFNRVDTQYF
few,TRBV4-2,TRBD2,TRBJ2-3,TGTGCCAGCAGCCAGACCACTAGCGGGACTAGCACAGATACGCAGTATTTT,CASSQTTSGTSTDTQYF
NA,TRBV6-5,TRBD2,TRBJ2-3,TGTGCCAGCAGTTACCGGGGGGGCACAGATACGCAGTATTTT,CASSYRGGTDTQYF
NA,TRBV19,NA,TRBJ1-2,TGTGCCAGTAAAAGGACTCCTTCCAACTATGGCTACACCTTC,CASKRTPSNYGYTF
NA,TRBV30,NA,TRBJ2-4,TGTGCCTGGAGTGTTTTGGTACAGCAAAACATTCAGTACTTC,CAWSVLVQQNIQYF
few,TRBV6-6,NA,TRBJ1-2,TGTGCCAGCAGCTTTAACTATGGCTACACCTTC,CASSFNYGYTF
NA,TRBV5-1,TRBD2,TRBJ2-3,TGCGCCAGCAGCTTGGATTCTAGCGGGGGGGTAATAGATACGCAGTATTTT,CASSLDSSGGVIDTQYF
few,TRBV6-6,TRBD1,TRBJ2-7,TGTGCCAGCAGTTACAACAGGGGAGCCTACGAGCAGTACTTC,CASSYNRGAYEQYF
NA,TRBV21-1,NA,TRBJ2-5,TGTGCCAGCAGCATGCGTGAAAGGGCTAGCGGGGGGGAAGAGACCCAGTACTTC,CASSMRERASGGEETQYF
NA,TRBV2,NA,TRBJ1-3,TGTGCCAGCAGTGTGGACTCCCCCCCCGGAAACACCATATATTTT,CASSVDSPPGNTIYF
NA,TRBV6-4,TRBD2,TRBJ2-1,TGTGCCAGCAGTGCTAGCGGGGGGTTTGCCTACAATGAGCAGTTCTTC,CASSASGGFAYNEQFF
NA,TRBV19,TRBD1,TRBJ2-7,TGTGCCAGTAGCCCCTCGACAGGGAGTCACTACGAGCAGTACTTC,CASSPSTGSHYEQYF
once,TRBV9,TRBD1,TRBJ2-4,TGTGCCAGCAGCACCGGGACAGGGGGTGCCCGGGAAAACATTCAGTACTTC,CASSTGTGGARENIQYF
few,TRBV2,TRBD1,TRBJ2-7,TGTGCCAGCTCTCCCCAGACAGGGGGTACCTACGAGCAGTACTTC,CASSPQTGGTYEQYF
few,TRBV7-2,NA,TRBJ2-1,TGTGCCAGCAGCTCATACTCCCACAATGAGCAGTTCTTC,CASSSYSHNEQFF
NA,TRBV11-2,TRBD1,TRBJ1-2,TGTGCCAGCAGATGGGGGACAGGAAACTATGGCTACACCTTC,CASRWGTGNYGYTF
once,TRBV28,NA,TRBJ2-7,TGTGCCAGCATTGGTCGGGGGGCGCATCTTCGGTACGAGCAGTACTTC,CASIGRGAHLRYEQYF
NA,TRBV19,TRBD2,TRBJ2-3,TGTGCCAGTGGTCGACTAGCGGGCACAGATACGCAGTATTTT,CASGRLAGTDTQYF
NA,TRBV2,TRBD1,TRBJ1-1,TGTGCCAGCAGTTCGCCCGGGACAGGGGTGAACACTGAAGCTTTCTTT,CASSSPGTGVNTEAFF
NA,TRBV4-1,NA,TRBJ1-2,TGCGCCAGCAGCCAAGATGGCACCCAGGGCTATGGCTACACCTTC,CASSQDGTQGYGYTF
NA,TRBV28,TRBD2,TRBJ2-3,TGTGCCAGCAACCCCCTAGCGGGGAGCACAGATACGCAGTATTTT,CASNPLAGSTDTQYF
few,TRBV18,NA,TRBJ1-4,TGTGCCAGCTCTGGAACAGGGAATGAAAAACTGTTTTTT,CASSGTGNEKLFF